Listed below are T cell receptor beta chains from one sample, sequenced in a study of blood T cell repertoires in COVID-19. Libraries were prepared by immunoSEQ multiplex PCR; TCRdb keeps only in-frame clonotypes and omits some of them. The data hold around 190,000 clones, with about 90% observed a single time. Input material: PBMCs or T cells enriched from blood (not recorded which). These receptor sequences come from a woman aged 18-29 years who had recovered from COVID-19. CDR3s include the opening cysteine and the closing phenylalanine or tryptophan. The D gene is left open where the match is weak. The size field is filled for only some rows; it gives once, few, many or a size class.

J,size,D,V,CDR3,DNA
TRBJ1-2,.,.,TRBV30,CAWSVSGEGGYTF,TGTGCCTGGAGTGTCTCGGGGGAGGGGGGCTACACCTTC
TRBJ2-7,.,.,TRBV12-3/TRBV12-4,CASSLAVRYEQYF,TGTGCCAGCAGTTTAGCGGTGCGGTACGAGCAGTACTTC
TRBJ2-1,.,TRBD2,TRBV19,CASTAFAGGVNEQFF,TGTGCCAGTACGGCTTTCGCGGGGGGGGTGAATGAGCAGTTCTTC
TRBJ2-1,.,TRBD1,TRBV18,CASSPLVTGGHEQFF,TGTGCCAGCTCACCACTCGTTACAGGGGGCCATGAGCAGTTCTTC
TRBJ2-2,.,.,TRBV6-5,CASQGRNTGELFF,TGTGCCAGCCAGGGTCGAAACACCGGGGAGCTGTTTTTT
TRBJ2-2,.,TRBD2,TRBV4-1,CASSHLAGGPVGELFF,TGCGCCAGCAGCCATCTAGCGGGAGGGCCGGTCGGGGAGCTGTTTTTT
TRBJ1-2,.,.,TRBV7-3,CASSAVGAGYTF,TGTGCCAGCAGCGCGGTAGGGGCTGGCTACACCTTC
TRBJ2-7,.,TRBD2,TRBV28,CASTPGGWQVEKYF,TGTGCCAGCACCCCCGGGGGGTGGCAGGTAGAGAAGTACTTC
TRBJ1-1,.,.,TRBV18,CASSPTGRANTEAFF,TGTGCCAGCTCACCAACAGGGCGGGCGAACACTGAAGCTTTCTTT
TRBJ1-5,.,.,TRBV6-6,CASGGSGYHQPQHF,TGTGCCAGCGGCGGCAGCGGGTATCATCAGCCCCAGCATTTT
TRBJ1-3,.,TRBD1,TRBV7-2,CASSLNGRGAGNTIYF,TGTGCCAGCAGCTTAAACGGCAGGGGGGCTGGAAACACCATATATTTT
TRBJ2-1,.,TRBD2,TRBV19,CASRVGTSGGGNEQFF,TGTGCCAGTAGGGTTGGGACTAGCGGGGGAGGCAATGAGCAGTTCTTC
TRBJ2-7,.,TRBD2,TRBV4-1,CASSQVQRGAYEQYF,TGCGCCAGCAGCCAGGTTCAGCGGGGGGCCTACGAGCAGTACTTC
TRBJ1-2,.,.,TRBV28,CASVPPLGQLDYGYTF,TGTGCCAGCGTTCCCCCTCTAGGTCAGCTGGACTATGGCTACACCTTC
TRBJ1-1,.,.,TRBV7-2,CASSLQDRNTEAFF,TGTGCCAGCAGCCTCCAGGACAGAAACACTGAAGCTTTCTTT
TRBJ2-7,.,TRBD2,TRBV4-1,CASSQEKLAGAHEQYF,TGCGCCAGCAGCCAAGAGAAACTAGCGGGAGCCCACGAGCAGTACTTC
TRBJ2-2,.,.,TRBV5-4,CASSLGGHRNTGELFF,TGTGCCAGCAGCTTGGGGGGACACCGGAACACCGGGGAGCTGTTTTTT
TRBJ1-2,.,TRBD1,TRBV28,CASSQIGGTALYTF,TGTGCCAGCAGCCAGATAGGGGGGACAGCCCTGTACACCTTC
TRBJ2-1,.,.,TRBV2,CARQGASGLEQFF,TGTGCCAGACAGGGGGCTAGCGGGCTTGAGCAGTTCTTC
TRBJ1-1,.,TRBD1,TRBV3-1/TRBV3-2,CASSHRPDRAHTEAFF,TGTGCCAGCAGCCATCGACCGGACAGGGCTCACACTGAAGCTTTCTTT
TRBJ1-5,.,.,TRBV10-2,CASSVPGTNQPQHF,TGCGCCAGCAGTGTTCCAGGGACTAATCAGCCCCAGCATTTT
TRBJ2-3,.,.,TRBV12-3/TRBV12-4,CASSLGGRDTQYF,TGTGCCAGCAGTTTAGGTGGGAGAGATACGCAGTATTTT
TRBJ1-6,.,.,TRBV27,CASGLDGRHSPLHF,TGTGCCAGCGGACTGGACGGGCGACATTCACCCCTCCACTTT
TRBJ2-5,.,TRBD2,TRBV2,CASSEASGGAGETQYF,TGTGCCAGCAGTGAGGCTAGCGGGGGGGCGGGAGAGACCCAGTACTTC
TRBJ1-3,.,.,TRBV19,CASRIFGNYSGNTIYF,TGTGCCAGTAGGATTTTCGGGAATTACTCTGGAAACACCATATATTTT
TRBJ2-1,.,.,TRBV11-2,CASSLEATTYNEQFF,TGTGCCAGCAGCTTAGAGGCGACAACCTACAATGAGCAGTTCTTC
TRBJ2-3,.,.,TRBV5-8,CASSLKGHTPSTDTQYF,TGTGCCAGCAGCTTGAAGGGACACACCCCTAGCACAGATACGCAGTATTTT
TRBJ2-5,once,.,TRBV24-1,CATSDLNSARETQYF,TGTGCCACCAGTGATTTGAACTCTGCACGGGAGACCCAGTACTTC
TRBJ2-7,.,.,TRBV13,CASSRNSQGGDEQYF,TGTGCCAGCAGCCGGAACTCCCAGGGAGGTGACGAGCAGTACTTC
TRBJ2-7,.,.,TRBV28,CASSLTSPPVYEQYF,TGTGCCAGCAGTTTAACGAGCCCACCTGTCTACGAGCAGTACTTC
TRBJ2-3,.,.,TRBV25-1,CASSEYGRVDTQYF,TGTGCCAGCAGTGAATACGGCAGGGTAGATACGCAGTATTTT
TRBJ2-1,.,TRBD2,TRBV28,CASSLAGALNEQFF,TGTGCCAGCAGTCTAGCGGGTGCACTAAATGAGCAGTTCTTC
TRBJ2-7,.,TRBD1,TRBV7-9,CASRPVGQDHYEQYF,TGTGCCAGCAGACCCGTCGGACAGGATCACTACGAGCAGTACTTC
TRBJ1-6,.,TRBD1,TRBV6-5,CASRPPTGHNSPLHF,TGTGCCAGCAGGCCACCGACAGGGCACAATTCACCCCTCCACTTT
TRBJ1-2,many,.,TRBV7-2,CASSLYLGRDNGYTF,TGTGCCAGCAGCTTGTACTTGGGGAGGGATAATGGCTACACCTTC
TRBJ1-2,few,.,TRBV11-2,CASSLGVNYGYTF,TGTGCCAGCAGCTTAGGAGTGAACTATGGCTACACCTTC
TRBJ1-4,once,.,TRBV19,CASCSGGENEKLFF,TGTGCCAGTTGCTCCGGGGGGGAAAATGAAAAACTGTTTTTT
TRBJ1-2,.,TRBD1,TRBV28,CATAGQPYGYTF,TGTGCCACCGCGGGACAGCCCTATGGCTACACCTTC
TRBJ2-4,.,TRBD2,TRBV5-1,CASSLYRGLAGRKPIAKNIQYF,TGCGCCAGCAGCTTATACAGGGGACTAGCGGGGAGGAAGCCAATAGCCAAAAACATTCAGTACTTC
TRBJ2-3,.,TRBD2,TRBV10-3,CAISESTGGRASDTQYF,TGTGCCATCAGTGAGTCGACAGGCGGGAGGGCCTCAGATACGCAGTATTTT
TRBJ2-7,.,TRBD2,TRBV5-1,CASSLSGTSYEQYF,TGCGCCAGCAGCTTGAGCGGGACTTCCTACGAGCAGTACTTC
TRBJ2-7,.,TRBD1,TRBV7-2,CASSFVWGDRGSYEQYF,TGTGCCAGCAGCTTCGTTTGGGGGGACAGGGGTTCCTACGAGCAGTACTTC
TRBJ2-7,.,.,TRBV5-5,CASSLAGSYEQYF,TGTGCCAGCAGCTTGGCCGGGAGCTACGAGCAGTACTTC
TRBJ2-1,.,TRBD2,TRBV30,CAWKLAGYSYNEQFF,TGTGCCTGGAAACTAGCGGGCTACTCCTACAATGAGCAGTTCTTC
TRBJ2-2,.,.,TRBV4-3,CASSWGGGRGGELFF,TGCGCCAGCAGTTGGGGGGGCGGCCGAGGCGGGGAGCTGTTTTTT
TRBJ1-1,.,.,TRBV19,CASRKRGSTEAFF,TGTGCCAGTAGAAAGCGGGGGTCCACTGAAGCTTTCTTT
TRBJ2-5,.,.,TRBV5-1,CASSLAPAGPVETQYF,TGCGCCAGCAGCTTGGCCCCCGCGGGCCCCGTTGAGACCCAGTACTTC
TRBJ2-7,.,TRBD1,TRBV6-6,CASSYMGQGNYEQYF,TGTGCCAGCAGTTATATGGGACAGGGAAACTACGAGCAGTACTTC
TRBJ2-1,.,TRBD2,TRBV27,CASSAAGTSYNEQFF,TGTGCCAGCAGTGCGGCCGGGACTAGTTACAATGAGCAGTTCTTC
TRBJ2-7,few,TRBD1,TRBV2,CASRGQGNTKQYF,TGTGCCAGCAGGGGACAGGGCAATACCAAGCAGTACTTC
TRBJ1-5,.,TRBD1,TRBV4-1,CASSPRQGPTGEQPQHF,TGCGCCAGCAGCCCCCGACAGGGACCAACGGGCGAGCAGCCCCAGCATTTT
TRBJ1-2,.,TRBD1,TRBV25-1,CASSLQGSYGYTF,TGTGCCAGCAGTCTACAGGGGAGCTATGGCTACACCTTC
TRBJ2-7,.,TRBD1,TRBV19,CASSMGTGVYEQYF,TGTGCCAGTAGTATGGGGACAGGGGTCTACGAGCAGTACTTC
TRBJ1-1,.,TRBD1,TRBV19,CASSPKAQDRGRYEAFF,TGTGCCAGTAGTCCAAAAGCCCAGGACAGGGGCCGTTATGAAGCTTTCTTT
TRBJ1-5,.,TRBD1,TRBV2,CASSEAGQGTNQPQHF,TGTGCCAGCAGTGAAGCCGGACAGGGGACTAATCAGCCCCAGCATTTT
TRBJ2-7,few,.,TRBV2,CASRVTSSSYEQYF,TGTGCCAGCAGGGTGACTAGTTCCTCCTACGAGCAGTACTTC